The 32 T cell receptor beta chains reported below all come from one sample, sequenced in a study of shared clonotypes between healthy human individuals. Clones were read by immunoSEQ multiplex PCR, and TCRdb kept only the in-frame ones, dropping some. The repertoire consists of about 1.5 million clones, with approximately 96% occurring once and the leading ten covering more than 0.9%. The specimen was naive CD4+ T cells sorted from blood. Sample subset: CD45RA+ positively selected. These receptors were collected from a man aged 30-40 years in good health.

This clone was detected only once. V and J are TRBV6-5 and TRBJ2-2; 8 nucleotides line up with TRBD2. CDR3 size: 16 residues. V lost 2 bases to trimming and J lost 6 bases; unmatched junction nucleotides: 8. In germline, CDR1 is MNHEY, CDR2 SVGAGI. CDR3 bases: TGTGCCAGCAGTTACGGGGGGACTAGTAGGTCCGGGGAGCTGTTTTTT. This gives the protein CASSYGGTSRSGELFF.

This clone was observed once. This chain uses TRBV6-1 with TRBJ1-5; D ambiguous. The V and J ends lost 6 bases and 7 bases respectively, with 7 bases between them. This CDR3 region has 11 residues. Germline lookup yields CDR1 MNHNS and CDR2 SASEGT. CDR3 DNA sequence: TGTGCCAGCAGCGCCGCGCAGCCCCAGCATTTT. Translating it yields CASSAAQPQHF.

The chain uses TRBV9 and TRBJ2-2, with unresolved D. The germline V and J ends were trimmed by 3 bases and 2 bases, with 14 bases remaining between them. The CDR3 loop spans 16 amino acids. CDR1 and CDR2 from the germline V gene are SGDLS and YYNGEE. CDR3 loop: CASSGTAQVNTGELFF. For the CDR3, the DNA is TGTGCCAGCAGCGGTACAGCTCAAGTAAACACCGGGGAGCTGTTTTTT.

This sequence joins TRBV27 and TRBJ2-5; the match to TRBD2 covers 12 bases. Germline lookup yields CDR1 MNHEY and CDR2 SMNVEV (reference sequence). J gave up 4 bases and V 8 bases, and 8 bases lay outside the gene matches. This CDR3 is built from 15 residues. The CDR3 protein is CASSSPGLAGETQYF. The DNA of the CDR3 is TGTGCCAGCTCCTCCCCGGGACTAGCGGGAGAGACCCAGTACTTC.

The J gene is TRBJ1-1, the V gene TRBV28; D is uncertain. This CDR3 contains 13 residues. With 6 bases removed from V and 2 bases from J, the gap between germline ends came to 10 bases. Per germline, CDR1 MDHEN and CDR2 SYDVKM. The CDR3 DNA is TGTGCCAGCAGAACCCTCAGCAACACTGAAGCTTTCTTT. Translated: CASRTLSNTEAFF.

The sample holds one count of this clone. This chain connects TRBV1 to TRBJ1-5. TRBV1 is described as a pseudogene. This CDR3 comprises 16 residues. CDR3 residues: CTSSQDHKGSNQPQHF. CDR3 DNA sequence: TGCACCAGCAGCCAAGATCACAAAGGTAGCAATCAGCCCCAGCATTTT.

The chain links TRBV28 to TRBJ2-3; 9 bases line up with TRBD2. This CDR3 region has 18 residues. Germline V CDR1 and CDR2: MDHEN, SYDVKM. The junction had 14 bases not matched to a gene; V was cut back by 4 bases and J by 3 bases. CDR3 region: CASSSPRASGISTDTQYF. DNA of the CDR3: TGTGCCAGCAGTTCCCCCCGGGCTAGCGGGATAAGTACAGATACGCAGTATTTT.

The J gene is TRBJ2-1, the V gene TRBV6-5; 8 nucleotides align to TRBD2. The trim removed 1 base at V and 5 bases at J, leaving 4 bases unmatched. The CDR3 totals 15 residues. The germline CDR1 and CDR2 sequences are MNHEY and SVGAGI. In DNA form, the CDR3 reads TGTGCCAGCAGTTACTGGCGGGAGGATGACAATGAGCAGTTCTTC. Protein sequence: CASSYWREDDNEQFF.

The CDR3 sequence is CASSLSGGHGRTEAFF. The DNA for the CDR3 is TGTGCCAGCAGTTTATCAGGAGGGCATGGTAGGACTGAAGCTTTCTTT. The genes are TRBV27 and TRBJ1-1; D gene unclear. Deletions cut 0 bases from V and 5 bases from J, with 16 bases between. Germline V gives CDR1 MNHEY, CDR2 SMNVEV (reference sequence). CDR3 length: 16 amino acids.

CDR3 loop: CASSPGTANYGYTF. The CDR3 nucleotides read TGTGCCAGCAGCCCCGGGACAGCAAACTATGGCTACACCTTC. The chain uses TRBV28 and TRBJ1-2; 7 positions agree with TRBD1. CDR1 is MDHEN and CDR2 is SYDVKM in the germline V gene. The CDR3 sequence is 14 residues long. The J segment lost 2 bases and the V segment lost 6 bases, leaving 6 bases of the junction unmatched.

This clone has only one observation. V gene TRBV10-2 combines with J gene TRBJ1-5, with TRBD1 matching over 8 bases. Germline assignment: CDR1 WSHSY and CDR2 SAAADI. With 3 bases clipped from V and 5 bases from J, the junction kept 15 bases outside the gene matches. The CDR3 is 18 amino acids. CDR3 sequence (DNA): TGCGCCAGCAGTGAACAGGGGGGCGAAGATGGCCTACATCAGCCCCAGCATTTT. Its protein product is CASSEQGGEDGLHQPQHF.

In its sample, this clone was seen once. This chain connects TRBV6-6 to TRBJ2-5; 7 bases line up with TRBD2. The CDR3 spans 14 residues. Germline CDR1 is MNHNY and CDR2 is SVGAGI (reference sequence). The ends lost 5 bases at V and 9 bases at J; junction bases unmatched: 12. The CDR3 loop is CASSPRTNRGAQYF. The CDR3 coding sequence is TGTGCCAGCAGTCCGCGGACAAACCGGGGGGCCCAGTACTTC.

The CDR3 here is CASSVEGVTFQETQYF. The CDR3 DNA follows: TGTGCCAGCAGCGTAGAGGGGGTGACCTTCCAAGAGACCCAGTACTTC. The gene calls are TRBV9 and TRBJ2-5, with TRBD1 as a possible D gene (6 bases). CDR1 is SGDLS and CDR2 is YYNGEE in the germline V gene. This CDR3 contains 16 residues. V lost 0 bases and J 1 base, leaving 13 bases between the germline ends.

Notes on this clone: An end of the junction does not agree with germline; a read error may underlie this. The chain is built from TRBV7-9 and TRBJ2-7; D unclear. Per the germline V gene, CDR1 is SEHNR and CDR2 is FQNEAQ (reference sequence). The CDR3 is made up of 12 amino acids. DNA for the CDR3: TGTGCCAGCAGCTTAAGGGCTAGTTCGAAGAGTTTC. The encoded protein is CASSLRASSKSF.

The chain links TRBV18 to TRBJ2-2; tentatively, D is TRBD2 (5 bases). The CDR3 totals 18 residues. Germline V CDR1 and CDR2: KGHSH, LQKENI. The V end was cut by 3 bases, the J end by 0 bases, with 17 bases between. The CDR3 DNA reads as TGTGCCAGCTCACCCCCGGTCCGCCGAGCGGCGAACACCGGGGAGCTGTTTTTT. It specifies CASSPPVRRAANTGELFF.

V gene TRBV28 combines with J gene TRBJ2-1, with TRBD2 matching over 15 bases. The V segment lost 6 bases and the J segment 7 bases; nucleotides outside the gene matches: 7. Germline CDR1 and CDR2: MDHEN and SYDVKM. This CDR3 is built from 16 residues. CDR3 sequence reads: CASSIRTSGRENEQFF. The DNA of the CDR3 is TGTGCCAGCAGCATCCGGACTAGCGGGAGGGAAAATGAGCAGTTCTTC.

V is TRBV28 and J is TRBJ2-7; D is ambiguous. This CDR3 has 15 residues. Trimming left V 7 bases short and J 0 bases short, with 16 bases between. The V gene's germline CDR1 is MDHEN and CDR2 SYDVKM. The CDR3 DNA reads as TGTGCCAGCACCCTTGGTGGTGGCCGCTCCTACGAGCAGTACTTC. Its translation: CASTLGGGRSYEQYF.

Only one count was recorded for this clone. Written as DNA, the CDR3 is TGTGCCAGCAGTGACGTCGGGGCGGGAGGGCCTTATAATGAGCAGTTCTTC. Amino acid sequence: CASSDVGAGGPYNEQFF. The chain carries TRBV25-1 and TRBJ2-1, with 9 bases that match TRBD2. The CDR3 covers 17 residues. Per germline, CDR1 MGHDK and CDR2 SYGVNS. J was trimmed by 7 bases and V by 3 bases; bases with no gene match: 13.

The chain recombines TRBV5-1 with TRBJ2-5, with D possibly TRBD1 on 6 matching bases. Trimming left V 1 base short and J 1 base short, with 11 bases between. Germline V gene data show CDR1 as SGHRS and CDR2 as YFSETQ. The CDR3 is 15 amino acids. As DNA, the CDR3 is TGCGCCAGCAGCTTGAATACAGGGACCCAAGAGACCCAGTACTTC. It is translated as CASSLNTGTQETQYF.

The chain is built from TRBV18 and TRBJ2-3; 13 bases map to TRBD2. Germline trimming cut 3 bases from V and 10 bases from J; bases unmatched to any gene: 7. The CDR3 is 15 amino acids. CDR1 KGHSH and CDR2 LQKENI come from the germline V gene. The chain's CDR3 is CASSPLGTSGKAQYF. The CDR3 nucleotides read TGTGCCAGCTCACCTTTAGGGACTAGCGGGAAGGCGCAGTATTTT.

The CDR3 region is CASSLRRGSEQFF. CDR3 nucleotide sequence: TGTGCCAGCAGTTTGCGCCGGGGGAGCGAGCAGTTCTTC. V is TRBV28 and J is TRBJ2-1; possibly TRBD2 for D (6 bases). This CDR3 region has 13 residues. Germline V gene lookup returns CDR1 MDHEN and CDR2 SYDVKM. Trimming shortened V by 3 bases and J by 10 bases, and 13 bases separated the two germline ends.

The chain joins TRBV5-1 to TRBJ2-7; 9 bases map to TRBD1. Germline V gene data show CDR1 as SGHRS and CDR2 as YFSETQ. The ends lost 4 bases at V and 0 bases at J; junction bases unmatched: 5. This CDR3 is 15 amino acids long. CDR3 residues: CASSVGQGLSYEQYF. The CDR3 DNA is TGCGCCAGCAGCGTCGGACAGGGGCTCTCCTACGAGCAGTACTTC.

This chain links TRBV18 with TRBJ1-5; no clear D. The CDR3 loop spans 14 amino acids. The V gene lost 3 bases and the J gene lost 5 bases, with 11 bases spanning the gap. The germline gives CDR1 KGHSH, CDR2 LQKENI. The CDR3 coding sequence is TGTGCCAGCTCACCTAGCCAGGACCATCAGCCCCAGCATTTT. Translation: CASSPSQDHQPQHF.

The gene calls are TRBV5-4 and TRBJ2-5, with TRBD2 matching 8 bases. V was pared by 3 bases and J by 1 base, with 8 bases of the junction left unmatched. CDR3 length: 16 residues. Germline-derived CDR1 and CDR2 are SGHNT and YYREEE (reference sequence). The CDR3 sequence is CASSSGGLASQETQYF. CDR3 DNA: TGTGCCAGCAGCTCGGGTGGACTAGCCTCCCAAGAGACCCAGTACTTC.

CDR3 sequence (DNA): TGTGCCAGCATGGCGGATTACAATGAGCAGTTCTTC. Translated, it gives CASMADYNEQFF. The chain is built from TRBV2 and TRBJ2-1; no firm D call. This CDR3 contains 12 residues. The germline V gene encodes CDR1 SNHLY and CDR2 FYNNEI. Trimming shortened V by 7 bases and J by 4 bases, and 8 bases separated the two germline ends.

This clone was detected only once. The chain joins TRBV15 to TRBJ2-1; 8 bases match TRBD1. Germline V gene sequence: CDR1 LNHNV, CDR2 YYDKDF (reference sequence). There are 16 residues in the CDR3. The CDR3: CASTARDRLSYNEQFF. In nucleotides, the CDR3 is TGTGCATCAACCGCACGGGACAGGTTATCCTACAATGAGCAGTTCTTC.

V and J are TRBV4-3 and TRBJ2-7; TRBD1 aligns across 9 bases. CDR3 length equals 15 residues. The V gene end was trimmed by 0 bases and the J gene end by 3 bases; junction bases not matched to a gene: 3. Germline V lookup: CDR1 LGHNA, CDR2 YSLEER. The CDR3 is CASSQDPGQGYEQYF. CDR3 coding DNA: TGCGCCAGCAGCCAAGATCCGGGACAGGGCTACGAGCAGTACTTC.

The V gene is TRBV28, the J gene TRBJ1-5, with D perhaps TRBD1 (5 bases). The germline CDR1 and CDR2 sequences are MDHEN and SYDVKM. The CDR3 contains 21 residues. Trimming shortened V by 4 bases and J by 0 bases, and 28 bases separated the two germline ends. The CDR3 coding sequence is TGTGCCAGCAGTTCCGCGGGACCCTTAGGGCGTCCTGGTAATAGCAATCAGCCCCAGCATTTT. It encodes CASSSAGPLGRPGNSNQPQHF. Complete variable domain (other parts from reference TRBV28 and TRBJ1-5): DVKVTQSSRYLVKRTGEKVFLECVQDMDHENMFWYRQDPGLGLRLIYFSYDVKMKEKGDIPEGYSVSREKKERFSLILESASTNQTSMYLCASSSAGPLGRPGNSNQPQHFGDGTRLSIL.

The gene calls are TRBV18 and TRBJ2-3; 13 nucleotides line up with TRBD2. Losses at the gene ends were 4 bases for V and 4 bases for J; bases not matched to a gene: 5. In germline, CDR1 is KGHSH, CDR2 LQKENI. This CDR3 comprises 16 residues. The CDR3 is CASSLGLAGEADTQYF. CDR3 sequence (DNA): TGTGCCAGCTCACTTGGACTAGCGGGAGAGGCAGATACGCAGTATTTT.

The V and J genes are TRBV18 and TRBJ2-1; D is ambiguous. In germline, CDR1 is KGHSH, CDR2 LQKENI. The CDR3 length is 12 residues. The V gene lost 6 bases and the J gene lost 9 bases, with 12 bases spanning the gap. The CDR3 protein is CASSYSGSEQFF. The CDR3 DNA reads as TGTGCCAGCTCGTATAGTGGGTCTGAGCAGTTCTTC.

This clone appeared once. The chain links TRBV25-1 to TRBJ2-5; D may match TRBD1 or TRBD2 (5 bases each). The V and J ends lost 1 base and 5 bases respectively, with 11 bases between them. This CDR3 is built from 14 residues. Germline CDR1 reads MGHDK; CDR2 reads SYGVNS. Written as DNA, the CDR3 is TGTGCCAGCAGTGAATGGGGGAGCCAGGAGACCCAGTACTTC. Translating it yields CASSEWGSQETQYF.

The CDR3 DNA is TGCGCCAGCAGCTTGGGACAGGATCCTAACTATGGCTACACCTTC. Amino acids: CASSLGQDPNYGYTF. The V and J genes are TRBV5-1 and TRBJ1-2; TRBD1 might be the D (6 bases). This CDR3 has 15 residues. V was trimmed by 0 bases and J by 0 bases, leaving 9 bases between them. Germline values: CDR1 SGHRS, CDR2 YFSETQ.